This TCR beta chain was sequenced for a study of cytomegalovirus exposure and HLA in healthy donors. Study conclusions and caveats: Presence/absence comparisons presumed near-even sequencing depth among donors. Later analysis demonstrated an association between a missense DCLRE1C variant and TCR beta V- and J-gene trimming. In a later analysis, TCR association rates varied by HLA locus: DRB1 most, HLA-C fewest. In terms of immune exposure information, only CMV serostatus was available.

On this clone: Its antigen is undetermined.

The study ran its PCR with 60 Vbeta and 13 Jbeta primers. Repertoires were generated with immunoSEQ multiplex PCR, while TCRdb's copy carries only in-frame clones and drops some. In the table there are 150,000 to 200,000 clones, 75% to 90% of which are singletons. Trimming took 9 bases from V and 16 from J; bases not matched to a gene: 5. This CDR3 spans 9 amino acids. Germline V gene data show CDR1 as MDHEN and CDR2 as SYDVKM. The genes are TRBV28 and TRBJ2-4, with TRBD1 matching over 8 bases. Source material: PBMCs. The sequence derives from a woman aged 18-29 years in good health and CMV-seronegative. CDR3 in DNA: TGTGCCAGTGGGGACAGGCTATACTTC. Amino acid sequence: CASGDRLYF. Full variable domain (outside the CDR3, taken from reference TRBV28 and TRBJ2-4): DVKVTQSSRYLVKRTGEKVFLECVQDMDHENMFWYRQDPGLGLRLIYFSYDVKMKEKGDIPEGYSVSREKKERFSLILESASTNQTSMYLCASGDRLYFGAGTRLSVL.